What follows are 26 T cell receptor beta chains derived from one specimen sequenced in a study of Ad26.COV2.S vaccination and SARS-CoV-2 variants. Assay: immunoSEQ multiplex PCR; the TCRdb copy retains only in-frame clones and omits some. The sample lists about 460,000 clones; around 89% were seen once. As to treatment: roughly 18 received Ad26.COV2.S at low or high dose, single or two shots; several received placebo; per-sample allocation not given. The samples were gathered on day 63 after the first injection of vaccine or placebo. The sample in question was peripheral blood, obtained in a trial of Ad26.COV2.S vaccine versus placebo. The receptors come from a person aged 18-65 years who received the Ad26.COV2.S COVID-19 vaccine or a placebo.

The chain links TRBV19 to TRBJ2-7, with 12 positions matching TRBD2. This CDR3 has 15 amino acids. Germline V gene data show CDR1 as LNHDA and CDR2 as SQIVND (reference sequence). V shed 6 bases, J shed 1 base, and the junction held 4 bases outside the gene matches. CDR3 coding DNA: TGTGCCAGTAGATCCCTAGCGGGAGGGTCCTACGAGCAGTACTTC. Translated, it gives CASRSLAGGSYEQYF.

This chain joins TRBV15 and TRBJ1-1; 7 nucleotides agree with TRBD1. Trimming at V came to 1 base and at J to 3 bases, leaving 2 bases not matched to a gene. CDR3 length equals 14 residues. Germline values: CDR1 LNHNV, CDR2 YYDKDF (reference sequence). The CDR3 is CATSRGRGDTEAFF. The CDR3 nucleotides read TGTGCCACCAGCAGAGGCAGGGGGGACACTGAAGCTTTCTTT.

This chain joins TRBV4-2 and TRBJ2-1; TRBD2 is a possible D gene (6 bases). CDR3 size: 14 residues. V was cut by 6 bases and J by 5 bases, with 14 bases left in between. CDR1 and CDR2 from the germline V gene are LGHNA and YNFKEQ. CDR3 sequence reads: CASRRLERDNEQFF. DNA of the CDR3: TGTGCCAGCAGACGACTTGAGCGGGACAATGAGCAGTTCTTC.

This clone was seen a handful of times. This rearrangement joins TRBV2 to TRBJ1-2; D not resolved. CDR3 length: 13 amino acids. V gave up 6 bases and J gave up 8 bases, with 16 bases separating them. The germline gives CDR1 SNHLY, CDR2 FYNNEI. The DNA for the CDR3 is TGTGCCAGCAGCGGAAGGTCCCTCGGGGGCTACACCTTC. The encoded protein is CASSGRSLGGYTF.

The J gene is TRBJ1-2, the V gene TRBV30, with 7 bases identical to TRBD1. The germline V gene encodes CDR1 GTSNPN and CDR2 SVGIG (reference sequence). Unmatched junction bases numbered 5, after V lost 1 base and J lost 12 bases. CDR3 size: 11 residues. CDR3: CAWSATGKNTF. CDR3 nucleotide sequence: TGTGCCTGGAGTGCGACAGGGAAGAACACCTTC.

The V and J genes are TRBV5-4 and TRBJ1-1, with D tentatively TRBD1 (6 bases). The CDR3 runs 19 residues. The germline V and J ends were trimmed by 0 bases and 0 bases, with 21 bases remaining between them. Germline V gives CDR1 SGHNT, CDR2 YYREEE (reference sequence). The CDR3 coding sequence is TGTGCCAGCAGCTTGGGGGTCAGGGGAACTAGGAGGATGAACACTGAAGCTTTCTTT. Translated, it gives CASSLGVRGTRRMNTEAFF.

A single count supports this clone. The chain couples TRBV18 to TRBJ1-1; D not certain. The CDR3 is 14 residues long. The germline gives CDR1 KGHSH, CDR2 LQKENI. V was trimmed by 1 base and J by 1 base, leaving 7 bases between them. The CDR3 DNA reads TGTGCCAGCTCACCACTAACTGAGAACACTGAAGCTTTCTTT. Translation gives CASSPLTENTEAFF.

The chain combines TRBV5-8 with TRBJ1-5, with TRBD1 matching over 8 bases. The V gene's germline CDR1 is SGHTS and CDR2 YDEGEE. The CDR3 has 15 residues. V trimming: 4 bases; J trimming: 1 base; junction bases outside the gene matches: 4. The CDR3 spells CASSVGTGSNQPQHF. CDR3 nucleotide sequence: TGTGCCAGCAGCGTCGGGACAGGAAGCAATCAGCCCCAGCATTTT.

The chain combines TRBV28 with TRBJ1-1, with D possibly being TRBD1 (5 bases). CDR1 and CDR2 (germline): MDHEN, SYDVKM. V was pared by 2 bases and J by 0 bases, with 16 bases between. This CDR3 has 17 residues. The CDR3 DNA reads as TGTGCCAGCAGTTTAGTTCAGGGTAAGGGGTTGAACACTGAAGCTTTCTTT. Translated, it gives CASSLVQGKGLNTEAFF.

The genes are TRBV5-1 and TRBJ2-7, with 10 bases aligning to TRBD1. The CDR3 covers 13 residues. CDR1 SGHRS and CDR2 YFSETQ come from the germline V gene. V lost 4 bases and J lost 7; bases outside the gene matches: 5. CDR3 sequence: CASSGTGVREQYF. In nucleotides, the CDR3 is TGCGCCAGCAGCGGGACAGGGGTTCGGGAGCAGTACTTC.

In nucleotides, the CDR3 is TGTGCCAGCACCTGGACGGCGGCCACTGAAGCTTTCTTT. Encoded protein: CASTWTAATEAFF. The chain couples TRBV2 to TRBJ1-1, with D unclear. Germline CDR1 SNHLY, CDR2 FYNNEI. The CDR3 consists of 13 residues. V lost 7 bases to trimming and J lost 4 bases, with 13 bases between them.

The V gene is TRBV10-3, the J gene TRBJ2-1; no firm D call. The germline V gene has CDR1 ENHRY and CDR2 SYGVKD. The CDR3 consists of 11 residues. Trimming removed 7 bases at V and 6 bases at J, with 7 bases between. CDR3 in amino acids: CAIKSGNEQFF. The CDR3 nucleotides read TGTGCCATCAAGTCCGGCAATGAGCAGTTCTTC.

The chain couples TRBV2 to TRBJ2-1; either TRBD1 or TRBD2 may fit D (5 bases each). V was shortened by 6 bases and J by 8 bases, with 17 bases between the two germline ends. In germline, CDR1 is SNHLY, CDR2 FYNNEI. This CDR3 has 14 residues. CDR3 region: CASRPLVGAHEQFF. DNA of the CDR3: TGTGCCAGCAGGCCCCTCGTCGGGGCCCATGAGCAGTTCTTC.

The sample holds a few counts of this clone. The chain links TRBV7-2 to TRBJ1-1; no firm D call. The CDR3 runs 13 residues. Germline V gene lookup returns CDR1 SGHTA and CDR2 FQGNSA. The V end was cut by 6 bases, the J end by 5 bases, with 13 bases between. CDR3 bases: TGTGCCAGCAGTCCGCGTAGGAGGACTGAAGCTTTCTTT. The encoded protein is CASSPRRRTEAFF. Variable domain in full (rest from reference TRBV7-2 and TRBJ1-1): GAGVSQSPSNKVTEKGKDVELRCDPISGHTALYWYRQSLGQGLEFLIYFQGNSAPDKSGLPSDRFSAERTGGSVSTLTIQRTQQEDSAVYLCASSPRRRTEAFFGQGTRLTVV.

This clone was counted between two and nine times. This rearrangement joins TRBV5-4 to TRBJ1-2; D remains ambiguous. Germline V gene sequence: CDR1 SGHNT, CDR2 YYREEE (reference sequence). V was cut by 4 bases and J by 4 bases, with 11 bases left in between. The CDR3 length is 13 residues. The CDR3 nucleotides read TGTGCCAGCAGCCCCGGATTGGGCTATGGCTACACCTTC. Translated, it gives CASSPGLGYGYTF.

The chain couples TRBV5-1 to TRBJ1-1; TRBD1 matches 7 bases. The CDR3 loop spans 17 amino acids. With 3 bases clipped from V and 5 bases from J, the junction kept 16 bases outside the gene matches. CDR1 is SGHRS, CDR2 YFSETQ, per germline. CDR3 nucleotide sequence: TGCGCCAGCAGCTCAAAAGTAGGTGGCGACAGGGAAACTGAAGCTTTCTTT. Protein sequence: CASSSKVGGDRETEAFF.

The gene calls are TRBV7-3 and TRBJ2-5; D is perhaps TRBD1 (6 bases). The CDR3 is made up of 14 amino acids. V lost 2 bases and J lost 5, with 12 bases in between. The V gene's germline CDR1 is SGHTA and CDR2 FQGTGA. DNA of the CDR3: TGTGCCAGCAGCTTAGCTGGGGGCAGCGAGACCCAGTACTTC. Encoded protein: CASSLAGGSETQYF.

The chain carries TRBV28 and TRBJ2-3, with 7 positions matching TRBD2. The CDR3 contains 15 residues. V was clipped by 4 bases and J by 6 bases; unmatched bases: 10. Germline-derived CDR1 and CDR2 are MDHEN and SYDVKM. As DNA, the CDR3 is TGTGCCAGCAGTTCAGGTCCGGGAGGAAGCGATACGCAGTATTTT. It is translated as CASSSGPGGSDTQYF.

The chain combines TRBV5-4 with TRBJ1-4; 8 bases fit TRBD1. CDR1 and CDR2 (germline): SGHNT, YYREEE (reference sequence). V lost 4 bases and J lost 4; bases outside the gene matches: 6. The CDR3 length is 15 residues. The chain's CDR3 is CASSHRGGHNEKLFF. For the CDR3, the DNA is TGTGCCAGCAGCCACAGGGGGGGCCATAATGAAAAACTGTTTTTT. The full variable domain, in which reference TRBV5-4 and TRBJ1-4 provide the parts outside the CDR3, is ETGVTQSPTHLIKTRGQQVTLRCSSQSGHNTVSWYQQALGQGPQFIFQYYREEENGRGNFPPRFSGLQFPNYSSELNVNALELDDSALYLCASSHRGGHNEKLFFGSGTQLSVL.

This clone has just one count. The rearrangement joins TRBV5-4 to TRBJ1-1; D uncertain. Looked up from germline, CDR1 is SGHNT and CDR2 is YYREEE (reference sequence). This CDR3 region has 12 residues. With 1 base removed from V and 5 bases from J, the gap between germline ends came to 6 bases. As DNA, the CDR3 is TGTGCCAGCAGCTTGTCACGGACTGAAGCTTTCTTT. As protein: CASSLSRTEAFF.

CDR3 in DNA: TGTGCCAGCAGCTCCCGACGGATTCAGGGAAACACCATATATTTT. Its protein product is CASSSRRIQGNTIYF. The gene calls are TRBV6-2 or TRBV6-3 and TRBJ1-3; D call uncertain. The CDR3 contains 15 residues. Germline V gives CDR1 MNHEY, CDR2 SVGEGT. Trimming stripped 6 bases from V and 4 bases from J, with 16 bases between.

This chain's CDR3 is CASSWDTTIETQYF. The CDR3 DNA sequence: TGTGCCAGCAGCTGGGACACGACAATCGAGACCCAGTACTTC. The chain couples TRBV7-9 to TRBJ2-5, with TRBD1 as a possible D gene (6 bases). Trimming shortened V by 4 bases and J by 5 bases, and 14 bases separated the two germline ends. CDR1 is SEHNR, CDR2 FQNEAQ, per germline (reference sequence). The CDR3 consists of 14 residues.

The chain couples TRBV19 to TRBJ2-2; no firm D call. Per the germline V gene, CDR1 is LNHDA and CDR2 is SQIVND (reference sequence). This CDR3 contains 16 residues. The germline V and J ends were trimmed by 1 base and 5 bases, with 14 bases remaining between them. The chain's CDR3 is CASSIAPRGGTGELFF. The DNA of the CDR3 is TGTGCCAGTAGTATAGCGCCTCGAGGTGGGACCGGGGAGCTGTTTTTT.

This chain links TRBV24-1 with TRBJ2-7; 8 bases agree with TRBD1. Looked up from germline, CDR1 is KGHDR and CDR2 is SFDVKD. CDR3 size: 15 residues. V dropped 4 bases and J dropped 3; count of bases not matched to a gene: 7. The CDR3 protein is CATSESGTGIYEQYF. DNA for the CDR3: TGTGCCACCAGTGAGTCCGGGACAGGTATCTACGAGCAGTACTTC.

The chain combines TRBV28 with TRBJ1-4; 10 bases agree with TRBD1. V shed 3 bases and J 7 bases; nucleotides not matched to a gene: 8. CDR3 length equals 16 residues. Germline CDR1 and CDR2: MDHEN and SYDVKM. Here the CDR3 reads CASSLYPGQGSEKLFF. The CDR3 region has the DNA TGTGCCAGCAGTTTGTACCCGGGACAGGGGAGTGAAAAACTGTTTTTT.

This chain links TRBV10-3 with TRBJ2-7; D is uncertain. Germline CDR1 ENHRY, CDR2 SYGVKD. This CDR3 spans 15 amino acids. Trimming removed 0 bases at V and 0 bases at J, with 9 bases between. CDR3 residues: CAISESQGFSYEQYF. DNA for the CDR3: TGTGCCATCAGTGAGTCGCAAGGGTTCTCCTACGAGCAGTACTTC.